The entry below describes one T cell receptor (beta chain). The sample holds many counts of this clonotype. No antigen is known for it. No much larger clone exists at a distance of one base, and base qualities are not known. The sample originates from a study of regulatory T cells in long-lasting Graves disease (dated by TCRdb to the early 2020s). With respect to the entire study: Newly diagnosed Graves' disease patients had taken antithyroid drugs for less than 3 months. The study was conducted in China and was registered as a clinical trial. TCR sequencing covered 13 persistent and roughly 20 newly diagnosed Graves' disease patients, about 35 samples in total. Peripheral blood TCR sequencing and RNA sequencing compared persistent Graves' disease patients with newly diagnosed Graves' disease patients. Results the study describes overall, beyond this receptor: Persistent disease showed preferential use of TRBV28, TRBJ1-2 and TRBJ2-5, whereas newly diagnosed disease favored TRBV20-1 and TRBJ2-1. Because the primary lesion, thyroid tissue, could not be accessed, the study looked at peripheral blood alone. A larger number of public clonotypes was shared among persistent patients (over 2,500) than among newly diagnosed patients (more than 850). As a limitation, the authors acknowledged that the small sample size may reduce accuracy. Sequencing and analysis were restricted to the TCR beta chain. Compared with newly diagnosed patients, persistent Graves' disease patients had lower TCR Shannon entropy and fewer highly expanded clones, which suggests clonal expansion.

V loses 8 bases, J loses 10 bases, and the germline ends lie 14 bases apart. The CDR1 and CDR2 encoded by the germline V gene are MNHEY and SVGAGI. The CDR3 runs 11 residues from the cysteine to the phenylalanine. Kept here is only the CDR3 DNA, which spans 33 bases and is read in frame from base 1. The time point label, as the study defines it: newly diagnosed GD, antithyroid drugs for less than 3 months. RNA was extracted from PBMCs in TRIzol for both TCR sequencing and RNA sequencing. Graves' disease was diagnosed according to American Thyroid Association guidelines. Recruitment of patients was carried out at an endocrinology department in Xi'an, China. Each patient gave 9 to 10 milliliters of peripheral blood, collected in an EDTA anticoagulant tube. PBMCs were isolated by Ficoll Paque Plus density gradient separation without further T cell sorting. An Agilent 2100 Bioanalyzer and agarose gel were used to check RNA quality, while a NanoDrop 2000 measured RNA concentration.

The library was made by multiplex PCR. Sequencing instrument: Illumina HiSeq 4000. iRepertoire HTBI primers and Arm-PCR amplification of CDR3 regions were used to construct TCR beta libraries. Before sequencing, the PCR products underwent gel purification. Per the authors' processing: A total of roughly 58 TRBV and some 15 TRBJ segments were identified across samples and were used for gene usage analysis of CDR3 amino acid clonotypes. Filtered high-quality paired reads were merged into contigs using COPE and FqMerger. Contigs were aligned with BLAST to IMGT TRBV, TRBD and TRBJ reference genes, and CDR3 was defined per IMGT. Highly expanded clones were defined as clonotypes with a frequency above 0.1%. Shannon entropy was used to measure repertoire diversity, and the Gini coefficient was used to measure V-J evenness. Clonotypes shared by more than one individual were considered public. TCRdb reanalyzed the raw reads on its own, using fastp at Q25 for trimming and MiXCR for clone calling, and kept in-frame beta chains. Entries are consolidated by CDR3 protein sequence, retaining the most common genes and DNA. The V and J calls follow TCRdb's processing rather than the paper's. Present in this sample are approximately 310,000 distinct CDR3 sequences, about a sixth of which were seen just once. The ten most abundant clones make up more than 30% of the sample.

The receptor's source is a female donor with Graves disease. The sequencing used peripheral blood mononuclear cells (PBMCs), collected at new diagnosis, from a patient treated with antithyroid drugs. The chain is encoded by TRBV6-5 joined to TRBJ1-1; perhaps TRBD1 is the D gene, with 5 bases matching. The sequenced DNA: TGTGCCAGCGTTACAGGCCGTGGAGCTTTCTTT. This gives the protein CASVTGRGAFF.